Shown below are 8 T cell receptor beta chains from a single sample sequenced in a study of T-cell memory formation after mild COVID-19. TCRdb fed the 5' RACE reads into MiXCR, producing one record per CDR3 protein. This table has fewer than 250,000 distinct CDR3 sequences, 27% appearing once. Sequenced material: PBMCs or a T cell subset sorted from them (not recorded which). The receptor set was obtained from an adult woman who had mild COVID-19 (a few samples of this study predate the infection). Cell type and time point are not known.

This clonotype was recorded a few times. The chain has TRBV6-2 or TRBV6-3 and TRBJ2-1; D is tentatively TRBD1 or TRBD2 (5 bases each). Trimming left V 6 bases short and J 1 base short, with 7 bases between. The CDR3 consists of 13 residues. Germline V gene lookup returns CDR1 MNHEY and CDR2 SVGEGT. CDR3 in amino acids: CASRGESYNEQFF. The CDR3, as DNA: TGTGCCAGCAGGGGGGAGTCCTACAATGAGCAGTTCTTC.

This clonotype occurred a few times. The CDR3 sequence is CSATLQNTEAFF. The CDR3 DNA is TGCAGTGCAACCCTTCAGAACACTGAAGCTTTCTTT. This chain connects TRBV20-1 to TRBJ1-1; D uncertain. Trimming shortened V by 6 bases and J by 1 base, and 9 bases separated the two germline ends. The CDR3 totals 12 residues. Germline lookup yields CDR1 DFQATT and CDR2 SNEGSKA (reference sequence).

J is TRBJ2-1 and V is TRBV9; 9 nucleotides line up with TRBD2. The trim removed 3 bases at V and 8 bases at J, leaving 9 bases unmatched. The CDR3 extends over 15 amino acids. The germline CDR1 and CDR2 sequences are SGDLS and YYNGEE. Here the CDR3 reads CASSGSGSRVHEQFF. DNA for the CDR3: TGTGCCAGCAGCGGTAGCGGGAGCAGGGTCCATGAGCAGTTCTTC. The full variable domain, completed using reference TRBV9 and TRBJ2-1, is DSGVTQTPKHLITATGQRVTLRCSPRSGDLSVYWYQQSLDQGLQFLIQYYNGEERAKGNILERFSAQQFPDLHSELNLSSLELGDSALYFCASSGSGSRVHEQFFGPGTRLTVL.

V and J are TRBV7-3 and TRBJ2-5; D unclear. The CDR3 is 12 amino acids. Per the germline V gene, CDR1 is SGHTA and CDR2 is FQGTGA. V lost 5 bases, J lost 7 bases, and 11 bases lay in between. The CDR3 spells CASSQTPGTQYF. The CDR3 nucleotides are TGTGCCAGCAGCCAGACCCCTGGGACCCAGTACTTC.

V and J are TRBV7-2 and TRBJ2-3; TRBD2 matches at 7 bases. There are 15 residues in the CDR3. Unmatched junction bases numbered 3, after V lost 0 bases and J lost 3 bases. CDR1 and CDR2 (germline): SGHTA, FQGNSA. CDR3: CASSLAAGTTDTQYF. The CDR3 nucleotides read TGTGCCAGCAGCTTAGCAGCGGGGACGACAGATACGCAGTATTTT.

The chain has TRBV6-1 and TRBJ2-7, with D unclear. The CDR3 runs to 13 residues. The V end lost 1 base, the J end lost 2 bases, and 6 bases lay between the germline ends. Germline CDR1 reads MNHNS; CDR2 reads SASEGT. For the CDR3, the DNA is TGTGCCAGCAGTGAAGAGGAAACCTACGAGCAGTACTTC. It encodes CASSEEETYEQYF.

CDR3 protein: CSATRTSLGEQFF. CDR3 DNA sequence: TGCAGTGCAACCCGGACTAGTTTAGGTGAGCAGTTCTTC. The chain is built from TRBV20-1 and TRBJ2-1; 7 bases match TRBD2. The CDR3 spans 13 residues. Germline V gene sequence: CDR1 DFQATT, CDR2 SNEGSKA (reference sequence). J was trimmed by 9 bases and V by 6 bases; bases with no gene match: 11.

The CDR3, as DNA: TGCGCCAGCAGAAGGGGGGAGGAGACCCAGTACTTC. Encoded protein: CASRRGEETQYF. The gene calls are TRBV5-1 and TRBJ2-5; TRBD1 or TRBD2 may be the D gene (6 bases each). CDR3 length: 12 amino acids. Germline CDR1 SGHRS, CDR2 YFSETQ. Trimming took 5 bases from V and 5 from J, leaving 10 bases between them.